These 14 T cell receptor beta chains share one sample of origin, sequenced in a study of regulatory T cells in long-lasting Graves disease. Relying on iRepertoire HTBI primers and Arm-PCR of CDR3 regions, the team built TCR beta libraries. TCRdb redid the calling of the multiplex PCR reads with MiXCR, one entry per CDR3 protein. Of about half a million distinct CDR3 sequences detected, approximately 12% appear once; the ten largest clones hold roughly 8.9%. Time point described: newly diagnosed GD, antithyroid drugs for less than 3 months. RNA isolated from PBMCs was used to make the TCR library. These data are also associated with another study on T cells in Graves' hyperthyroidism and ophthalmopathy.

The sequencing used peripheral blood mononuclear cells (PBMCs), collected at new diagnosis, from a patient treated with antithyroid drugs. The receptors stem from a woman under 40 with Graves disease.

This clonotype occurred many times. CDR3 sequence reads: CASSETGVLGELFF. For the CDR3, the DNA is TGTGCCAGCAGTGAAACGGGAGTGCTCGGGGAGCTGTTTTTT. This chain joins TRBV2 and TRBJ2-2, with D tentatively TRBD2 (6 bases). V lost 2 bases and J 7 bases, leaving 11 bases between the germline ends. The CDR3 contains 14 residues. Looked up from germline, CDR1 is SNHLY and CDR2 is FYNNEI.

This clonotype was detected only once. This chain's CDR3 is CASSPPGARETQYF. CDR3 nucleotide sequence: TGTGCCAGTAGTCCCCCAGGTGCACGGGAGACCCAGTACTTC. The chain links TRBV19 to TRBJ2-5; D remains unclear. There are 14 residues in the CDR3. Trimming shortened V by 5 bases and J by 5 bases, and 15 bases separated the two germline ends. The germline CDR1 and CDR2 sequences are LNHDA and SQIVND (reference sequence).

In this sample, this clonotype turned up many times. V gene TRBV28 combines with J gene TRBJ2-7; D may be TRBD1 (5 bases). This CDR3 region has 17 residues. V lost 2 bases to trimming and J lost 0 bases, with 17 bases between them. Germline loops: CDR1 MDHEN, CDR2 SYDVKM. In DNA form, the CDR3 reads TGTGCCAGCAGTTTACCCCCCGACAGTTTACTCTCCTACGAGCAGTACTTC. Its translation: CASSLPPDSLLSYEQYF.

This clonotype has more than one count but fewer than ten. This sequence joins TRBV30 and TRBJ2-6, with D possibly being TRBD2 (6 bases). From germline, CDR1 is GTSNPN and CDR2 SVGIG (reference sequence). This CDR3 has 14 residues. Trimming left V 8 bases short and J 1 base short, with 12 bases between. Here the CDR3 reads CAHAGGSGANVLTF. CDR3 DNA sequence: TGTGCCCATGCCGGAGGGTCTGGGGCCAACGTCCTGACTTTC.

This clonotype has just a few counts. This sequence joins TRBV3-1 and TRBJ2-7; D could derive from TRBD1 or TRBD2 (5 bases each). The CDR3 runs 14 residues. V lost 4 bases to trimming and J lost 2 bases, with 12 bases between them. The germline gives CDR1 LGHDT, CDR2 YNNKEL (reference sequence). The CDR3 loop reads CASSPGTATYEQYF. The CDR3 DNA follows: TGTGCCAGCAGCCCAGGGACGGCTACCTACGAGCAGTACTTC.

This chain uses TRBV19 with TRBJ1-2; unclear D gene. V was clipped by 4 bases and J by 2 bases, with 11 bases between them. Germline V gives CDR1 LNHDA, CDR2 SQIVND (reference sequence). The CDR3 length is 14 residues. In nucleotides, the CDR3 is TGTGCCAGTAGTACCCCTGCAGAGAACTATGGCTACACCTTC. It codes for CASSTPAENYGYTF. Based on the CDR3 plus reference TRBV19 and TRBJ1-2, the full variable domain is DGGITQSPKYLFRKEGQNVTLSCEQNLNHDAMYWYRQDPGQGLRLIYYSQIVNDFQKGDIAEGYSVSREKKESFPLTVTSAQKNPTAFYLCASSTPAENYGYTFGSGTRLTVV.

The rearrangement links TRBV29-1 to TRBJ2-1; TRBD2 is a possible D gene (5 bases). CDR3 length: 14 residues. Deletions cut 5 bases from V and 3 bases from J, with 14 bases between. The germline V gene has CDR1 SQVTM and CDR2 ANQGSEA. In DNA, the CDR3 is TGCAGCGTTACCTCTAGCTCACTCTACAATGAGCAGTTCTTC. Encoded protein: CSVTSSSLYNEQFF.

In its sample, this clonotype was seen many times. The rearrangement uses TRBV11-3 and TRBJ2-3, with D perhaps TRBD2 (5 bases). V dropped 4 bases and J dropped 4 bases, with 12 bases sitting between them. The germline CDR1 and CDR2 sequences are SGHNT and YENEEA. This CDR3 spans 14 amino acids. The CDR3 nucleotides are TGTGCCAGCAGCTCCGGGCGGGCCGCAGATACGCAGTATTTT. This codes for CASSSGRAADTQYF.

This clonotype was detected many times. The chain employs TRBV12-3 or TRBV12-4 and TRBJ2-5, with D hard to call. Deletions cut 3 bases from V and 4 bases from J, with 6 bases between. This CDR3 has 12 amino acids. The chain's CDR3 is CASSFYSETQYF. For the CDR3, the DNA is TGTGCCAGCAGTTTTTATTCAGAGACCCAGTACTTC.

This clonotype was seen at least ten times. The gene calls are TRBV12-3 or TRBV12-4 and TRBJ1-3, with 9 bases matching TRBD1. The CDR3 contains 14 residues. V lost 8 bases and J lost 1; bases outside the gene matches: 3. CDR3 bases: TGTGCCAGCGACAGGGGGTCTTCTGGAAACACCATATATTTT. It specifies CASDRGSSGNTIYF.

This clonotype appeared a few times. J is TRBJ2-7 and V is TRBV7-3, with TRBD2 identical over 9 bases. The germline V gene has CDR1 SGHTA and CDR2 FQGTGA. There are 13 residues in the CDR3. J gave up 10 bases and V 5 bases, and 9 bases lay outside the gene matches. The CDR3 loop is CASSQGIGTSQYF. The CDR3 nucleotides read TGTGCCAGCAGCCAGGGGATCGGGACTAGCCAGTACTTC.

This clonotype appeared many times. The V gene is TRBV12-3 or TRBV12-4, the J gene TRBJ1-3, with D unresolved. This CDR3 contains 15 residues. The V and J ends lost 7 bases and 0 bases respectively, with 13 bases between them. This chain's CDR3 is CASTQRVNSGNTIYF. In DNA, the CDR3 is TGTGCCAGCACCCAACGGGTAAACTCTGGAAACACCATATATTTT.

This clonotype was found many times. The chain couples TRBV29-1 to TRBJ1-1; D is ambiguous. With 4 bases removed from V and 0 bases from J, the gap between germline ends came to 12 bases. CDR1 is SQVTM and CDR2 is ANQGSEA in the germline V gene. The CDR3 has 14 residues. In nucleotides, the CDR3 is TGCAGCGTTGTCCCAGGAGTTATGAACACTGAAGCTTTCTTT. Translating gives CSVVPGVMNTEAFF. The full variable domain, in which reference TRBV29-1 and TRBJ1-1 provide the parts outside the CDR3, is SAVISQKPSRDICQRGTSLTIQCQVDSQVTMMFWYRQQPGQSLTLIATANQGSEATYESGFVIDKFPISRPNLTFSTLTVSNMSPEDSSIYLCSVVPGVMNTEAFFGQGTRLTVV.

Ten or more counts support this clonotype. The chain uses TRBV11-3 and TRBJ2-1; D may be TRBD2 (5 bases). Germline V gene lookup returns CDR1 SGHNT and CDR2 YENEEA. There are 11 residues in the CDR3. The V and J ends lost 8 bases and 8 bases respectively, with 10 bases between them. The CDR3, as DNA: TGTGCCAGCGTTAGGAGGCATGAGCAGTTCTTC. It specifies CASVRRHEQFF.